This TCR beta chain was identified in a study of beta chain features in type 1 diabetes. General study results and limits: Relative to healthy donors, patients appeared to have naive, central memory and Treg TCRB repertoires that were more similar.

Trimming took off 2 bases at V and 2 bases at J, with 17 bases between the two ends. This CDR3 is built from 17 residues. CDR1 is SEHNR, CDR2 FQNEAQ, per germline (reference sequence). The isolated RNA, all of it, was reverse transcribed, so expressed TCRB transcripts were what got sequenced. Only in-frame clones appear in the TCRdb table, and some are missing; sequencing was by immunoSEQ multiplex PCR. The table includes about 620,000 clones, roughly a sixth detected once. In its sample, this clone was seen a few times. Its target is unknown. The TCR comes from a man between 18 and 29 years old in good health. This chain links TRBV7-9 with TRBJ2-3; perhaps TRBD1 as D (6 bases). Specimen: naive CD4+ T cells from blood. As DNA, the CDR3 is TGTGCCAGCAGCTTAAGGCGCAAAGGGGGTGTCACAGATACGCAGTATTTT. It codes for CASSLRRKGGVTDTQYF.